In this sample, the clone carrying this T cell receptor beta chain turned up many times. Its antigen is still unknown. The time point was: patch test 1, 2 weeks after DPC sensitization. Treatment: therapeutic diphenylcyclopropenone sensitization with weekly scalp DPC. MiXCR, applied by TCRdb to the RACE reads, yields one record per CDR3 protein. Here the sample spans roughly 380,000 distinct CDR3 sequences, about 4.4% being singletons. These data come from a study of human T cells and chemical hapten exposure. Across the study: 2% DPC was applied to approximately 2 cm by approximately 2 cm of upper inner arm skin for sensitization. Patch tests of 0.01% DPC on the upper back were read at 6 days. Study-level points and caveats: Versus controls, significantly more large CDR3 similarity clusters arose from expanded TCRs. PT1 expanded TCR counts and patch test score were linked, and their correlation was positive.

The clonotype was recovered from a woman aged 45 to 65 with alopecia areata. Some clones in this sample may be carry-over from other donors' samples. The specimen was whole blood, collected in connection with sensitization to the hapten diphenylcyclopropenone (DPC).

CDR3 amino acids: CASRERASTGELFF. CDR3 nucleotides: TGTGCCAGCAGGGAAAGGGCTTCGACCGGGGAGCTGTTTTTT. The chain combines TRBV12-3 or TRBV12-4 with TRBJ2-2; D gene uncertain. The ends were cut back, 6 bases at V and 5 bases at J, with 13 bases in the middle. This CDR3 contains 14 residues.